The sequence of this T cell receptor (beta chain) was determined in a study of cytomegalovirus exposure and HLA in healthy donors (dated by TCRdb to about 2017). Some background on the complete study: An earlier analysis of roughly 500 of the donors reported roughly 300 Gb of sequence data and some 120 million unique TCR beta sequences from 150 million to 200 million T cells. An early release covering 550 to 700 HLA-typed donors comprised about 300 gigabases of sequencing data and approximately 85 million unique TCR sequences. Among the roughly 400 genotyped donors, around 81% belonged to the genetic ancestry cluster associated with self-reported Caucasian donors. The aim of the study was to test whether cataloging public T cell receptors could identify signatures of past pathogen exposure. The T cell repertoires of some 670 subjects were profiled by immunosequencing and related to cytomegalovirus serostatus. A separate validation cohort of 100 to 150 different subjects was used in addition to the 666-subject first cohort. High-throughput TCR immunosequencing, statistical association of individual TCRs with disease status, and machine learning were combined to predict cytomegalovirus infection status. A later analysis re-analyzed previously published TCR beta repertoires from 666 donors and added high-resolution HLA genotyping to study TCR occurrence patterns. Rather than drawing on any new phenotypic data, the later analysis identified candidate immune exposures from TCR beta sequences and the way those sequences occurred across donors. In an earlier analysis of a few hundred of the donors, high-throughput TCR beta sequencing was used to judge whether each TCR beta V gene segment behaved as functional or pseudogenic. Donor age, sex, ethnicity and CMV serostatus were collected together with the repertoire data. A later genetic analysis took genome-wide SNP genotypes for about 55% of the 666 donors and used that subset as a discovery cohort. Every discovery cohort repertoire had been produced on one sequencing platform. Both class I and class II loci were covered by HLA typing, at four-digit resolution. Typing coverage differed by locus: A, B, C, DRB1 and DQB1 were typed in roughly 620-630 donors, DQA1 in 522, DPA1 in roughly 590, and DPB1 in 400 to 480. About five DR-DQ haplotypes were treated as single units for association and clustering because of strong linkage in the cohort. Among some 410 genotyped donors of the cohort, an average of 235,054 unique TCR beta nucleotide sequences were sequenced per donor, around 20% of them non-productive.

Concerning this clone itself: The antigen it binds to is not known. The input lacks base qualities; no much larger clone sits a single base away.

Study-wide findings and limitations: Compared with equally common non-associated chains, HLA-associated TCR beta chains in a later analysis were more clonally expanded and had lower generation probabilities. A later genetic analysis reported fewer N-insertions in productive TCRs among donors in an Asian-associated ancestry cluster than the roughly 690-donor mean. Because the 87-base-pair reads could not distinguish some IMGT-functional V segments, including TRBV6-2 and TRBV6-3, those segments were excluded. Only TCR beta chains were sequenced in this cohort, and the absence of alpha or paired-chain data limited detectable features. HLA typing was unavailable for some donors at each locus, so association tests used only the typed subset. Cytomegalovirus status was reported to be diagnosed by the classifier with high specificity and sensitivity in both the original and validation cohorts. In a later analysis, the rate of TCR association differed among HLA loci, with DRB1 alleles having the most associated TCRs and HLA-C alleles having the fewest. Linkage disequilibrium might explain the correlated functional status among segregating V segments, but an unknown experimental factor could not be excluded. Because counts were too low, roughly 18 rarely observed V segments, including chromosome 9 orphons, were left out of the earlier analysis of 587 of the donors. Several of the top co-occurrence clusters appeared to be linked to parvovirus B19, influenza, CMV and Epstein-Barr virus, according to a later analysis. In vitro tests confirmed that a few of the cytomegalovirus-associated TCR beta chains recognize cytomegalovirus antigens. A further reported finding was that TCR beta sequences accurately predicted the HLA-A and HLA-B alleles for most subjects in the first cohort. A group of highly shared sequence variants was considered likely to be a technical artifact of the sequencing pipeline. In an earlier analysis of some 540 of the donors, most TCR beta V segments appeared in productive rearrangements about 90% or about 30% of the time, broadly matching IMGT annotations. Roughly uniform sequencing depth across donors was assumed in presence/absence analyses, although this assumption may not hold. The study gave a list of around 170 TCR beta chains associated with cytomegalovirus. The authors suggested that the approach could potentially be generalized to other disease states and immunological phenotypes. The only immune exposure information available for the cohort was CMV serostatus. A later analysis associated approximately 17,000 TCR beta sequences with specific HLA alleles at a false discovery rate of 0.05. A later analysis found that most CMV-associated TCR beta chains appeared HLA-restricted, with HLA associations seemingly driven largely by CMV exposure. An association between a missense DCLRE1C variant and V-gene and J-gene trimming of TCR beta chains was found in a later genetic analysis and replicated in an independent cohort. Most TCR sequences were observed very rarely across donors, whereas some public TCRs were present in many individuals. Strong co-occurrence of HLA alleles, especially DR and DQ, made assigning TCR associations to individual alleles difficult.

The cohort comprised some 700 healthy bone marrow donors. At the time of sampling, all cohort members were nominally healthy, though unrecorded immune exposures were likely present. The donor tested CMV seropositive, placing the donor among the 250 to 350 seropositive members of the cohort. Every donor gave a peripheral blood sample, and the peripheral blood mononuclear cells from that sample were used for TCR beta sequencing. Genomic DNA was extracted from the blood cell samples with the Qiagen DNeasy Blood Extraction Kit. The receptor library was made with the immunoSEQ multiplex PCR assay. For the multiplex PCR, a mixture combining 60 forward primers for TCR Vbeta segments and 13 reverse primers for TCR Jbeta segments was used. Amplification of the CDR3 region of rearranged TCR beta genes was performed with a multiplex PCR assay on genomic DNA. On the Illumina HiSeq System, the amplified TCR beta libraries were sequenced as 87-base-pair reads. In the source study's methods: Across the 666 repertoires, a later analysis counted some 81 million unique TCR beta chains, 9 million to 14 million of which were shared by at least two donors. Raw reads were error-corrected and collapsed into unique sequences by a nearest-neighbor algorithm in which closely related sequences were merged to remove PCR and sequencing errors. V, D and J gene segments were assigned by aligning CDR3 sequences to IMGT reference sequences. For a sequence to be retained, at least a six-nucleotide match to both a V gene segment and a J gene segment was required. A rearrangement counted as productive if the CDR3 had no stop codons and remained in frame with V and J, and every other rearrangement counted as non-productive. Following IMGT convention, CDR3 was defined as the stretch from the second conserved V-encoded cysteine up to the conserved J-encoded phenylalanine. The earlier analysis of some 580 of the donors excluded any sequence lacking an unambiguous match to a single V gene segment. In an earlier analysis of 587 of the donors, V segments were called functional above 56.7% productive rearrangements and were called segregating when the between-donor standard deviation exceeded 5%. A statistical classification framework was developed to diagnose cytomegalovirus status using the catalog of TCR beta chain sequences. A later analysis assigned V and J genes by comparing TCR nucleotide sequences with IMGT/GENE-DB human TR gene sequences. The TCRdist pipeline was used in a later analysis to assign CDR3 sequences and most-parsimonious VDJ recombination scenarios. In a later analysis, every TCR beta chain was defined by the combination of its CDR3 amino acid sequence and its V-gene family, and reads without a unique V-gene family were dropped. A later analysis removed several hundred highly shared, low-generation-probability nucleotide sequences to deal with suspected cross-contamination and a sequencing artifact. A later analysis calculated a clonal expansion index for each public chain from normalized within-repertoire ranks of inferred template counts. In a later analysis, generation probabilities were computed with a VDJ recombination model fitted to out-of-frame rearrangements, and the resulting probabilities were checked against IGoR. Hypergeometric tests were used in a later analysis to score TCR-TCR, TCR-HLA and TCR-CMV co-occurrence, with a repertoire-size bias correction applied to the TCR pairs. A later analysis estimated false discovery rates by permuting HLA or CMV assignments 20 times. A later analysis grouped co-occurring TCRs with DBSCAN, adding TCRdist sequence similarity when clustering within HLA-allele-positive subsets. Co-occurrence clustering excluded repertoires with fewer than 30,000 or more than 120,000 public chains, plus five with anomalous nucleotide sharing. TCRdb mirrors the immuneACCESS table, restricted to in-frame sequences. Some clones are absent from its copies; in checked studies, under half trace to an unresolved V gene, and the reason for the others is unknown. The DNA gave D and trimming, while V, J and clone size come from that table. Across this sample there are some 160,000 clones, with 85% seen only once. The ten most abundant clones make up 2% to 3% of the sample.

V lost 5 bases and J lost 2 bases; the stretch between them is 13 bases long. From the germline V gene (reference sequence), CDR1 is PRHDT and CDR2 is FYEKMQ. The CDR3 covers 15 residues, taking in both the cysteine and the phenylalanine. Only CDR3 DNA is held: 45 bases, read in frame from base 1. This receptor was obtained from a man aged 25 to 40 in good health and CMV-seropositive. Material for sequencing was PBMCs. The chain is made from TRBV13 and TRBJ2-1; tentative D gene TRBD1, with 6 bases matching. The sequenced DNA: TGTGCCAGCAGCGACCAGAGGGGGACCTACAATGAGCAGTTCTTC. Translated, it reads CASSDQRGTYNEQFF.